This T cell receptor (beta chain) came from a study of cytomegalovirus exposure and HLA in healthy donors. Study-level results: Among TCR beta chains, those listed as cytomegalovirus-associated numbered over 150.

Donors were drawn from the roughly 130-subject validation cohort, separate from the approximately 700-subject first cohort. A word on this clone: The antigen is undetermined.

Data came from immunoSEQ multiplex PCR; TCRdb stores just in-frame clones and leaves some out. The sample yields some 200,000 clones, about 89% seen once. Sequenced input: PBMCs. The origin of this receptor is a woman younger than 35 in good health and CMV-seronegative.

The CDR3 region has the DNA TGTGCCAGCAGCTCGGTGGAGGGTGGCGAGCAGTACTTC. As protein: CASSSVEGGEQYF. V and J are TRBV11-3 and TRBJ2-7; TRBD2 might be the D (6 bases). This CDR3 has 13 residues. V lost 4 bases to trimming and J lost 6 bases, with 13 bases between them. CDR1 is SGHNT, CDR2 YENEEA, per germline.